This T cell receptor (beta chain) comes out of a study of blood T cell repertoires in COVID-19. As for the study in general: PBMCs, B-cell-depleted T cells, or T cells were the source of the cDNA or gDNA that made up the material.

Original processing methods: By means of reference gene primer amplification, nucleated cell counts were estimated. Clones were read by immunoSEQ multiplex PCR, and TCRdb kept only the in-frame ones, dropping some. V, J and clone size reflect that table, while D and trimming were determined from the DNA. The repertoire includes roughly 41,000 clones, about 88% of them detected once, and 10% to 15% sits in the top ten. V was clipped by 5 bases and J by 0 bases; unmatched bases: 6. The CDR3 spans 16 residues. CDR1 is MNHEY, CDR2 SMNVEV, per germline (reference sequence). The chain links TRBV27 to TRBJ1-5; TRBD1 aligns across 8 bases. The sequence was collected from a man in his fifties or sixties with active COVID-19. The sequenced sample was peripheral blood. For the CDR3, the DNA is TGTGCCAGCAGTCCATCGACAGGGGATAGCAATCAGCCCCAGCATTTT. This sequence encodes CASSPSTGDSNQPQHF.